This T cell receptor (beta chain) was identified in a study of CDR3 diversity in severe acne. TCRdb re-called the PCR reads through MiXCR, storing one row per CDR3 protein. The profile shows over 100,000 distinct CDR3 sequences, around 53% of them singletons. The V end was cut by 4 bases, the J end by 1 base, with 10 bases between. Germline V gives CDR1 MDHEN, CDR2 SYDVKM. This CDR3 is 15 amino acids long. The V call is TRBV28, the J call TRBJ2-2; D perhaps matches TRBD1 (5 bases). The material sequenced was blood. The source is a male donor with acne. The CDR3 nucleotides are TGTGCCAGCAGTTCGGCAGGGATGAACACCGGGGAGCTGTTTTTT. Protein product: CASSSAGMNTGELFF.